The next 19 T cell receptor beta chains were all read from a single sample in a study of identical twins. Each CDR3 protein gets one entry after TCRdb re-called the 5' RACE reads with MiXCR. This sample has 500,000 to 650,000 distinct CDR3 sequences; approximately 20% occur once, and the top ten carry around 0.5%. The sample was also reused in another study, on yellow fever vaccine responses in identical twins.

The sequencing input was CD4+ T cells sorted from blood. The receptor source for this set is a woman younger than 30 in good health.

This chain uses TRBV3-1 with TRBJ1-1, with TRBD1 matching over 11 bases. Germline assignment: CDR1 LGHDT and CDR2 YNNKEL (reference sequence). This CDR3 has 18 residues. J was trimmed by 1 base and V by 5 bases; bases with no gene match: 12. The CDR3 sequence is CASSDLRGQGAGNTEAFF. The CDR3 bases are TGTGCCAGCAGCGACCTCCGAGGACAGGGGGCAGGGAACACTGAAGCTTTCTTT.

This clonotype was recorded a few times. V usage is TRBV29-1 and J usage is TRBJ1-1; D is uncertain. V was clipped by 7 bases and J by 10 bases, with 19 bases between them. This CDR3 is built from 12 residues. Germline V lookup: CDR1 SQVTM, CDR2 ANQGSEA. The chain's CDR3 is CSAERWGGLAFF. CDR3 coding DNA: TGCAGCGCAGAACGGTGGGGAGGCCTAGCTTTCTTT. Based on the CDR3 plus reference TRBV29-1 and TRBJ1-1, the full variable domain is SAVISQKPSRDICQRGTSLTIQCQVDSQVTMMFWYRQQPGQSLTLIATANQGSEATYESGFVIDKFPISRPNLTFSTLTVSNMSPEDSSIYLCSAERWGGLAFFGQGTRLTVV.

The CDR3 nucleotides read TGCGCCAGCAGTGTAGAGCGGTCGGGCACAGATACGCAGTATTTT. Translation: CASSVERSGTDTQYF. This rearrangement joins TRBV10-1 to TRBJ2-3; a possible D gene is TRBD2 (5 bases). Trimming removed 4 bases at V and 1 base at J, with 12 bases between. The CDR3 runs to 15 residues. CDR1 and CDR2 (germline): WNHNN, SYGVQD (reference sequence).

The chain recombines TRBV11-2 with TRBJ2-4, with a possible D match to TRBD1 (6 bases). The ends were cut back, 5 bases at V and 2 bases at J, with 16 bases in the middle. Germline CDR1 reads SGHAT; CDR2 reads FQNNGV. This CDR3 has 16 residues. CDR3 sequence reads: CASSRQGRFTKNIQYF. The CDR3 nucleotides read TGTGCCAGCAGCCGTCAGGGGCGTTTCACCAAAAACATTCAGTACTTC.

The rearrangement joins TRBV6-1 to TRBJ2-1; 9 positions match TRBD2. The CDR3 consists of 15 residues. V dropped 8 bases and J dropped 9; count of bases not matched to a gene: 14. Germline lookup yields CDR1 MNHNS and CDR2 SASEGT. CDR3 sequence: CASSFSGISGSEQFF. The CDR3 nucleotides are TGTGCCAGCTCCTTTAGCGGAATTAGCGGGAGTGAGCAGTTCTTC.

The CDR3 DNA sequence: TGTGCCATCAAGGGAACGGCGACCACCGGGGAGCTGTTTTTT. It is translated as CAIKGTATTGELFF. The J gene is TRBJ2-2, the V gene TRBV10-3; D unresolved. CDR1 and CDR2 (germline): ENHRY, SYGVKD. V dropped 7 bases and J dropped 4 bases, with 13 bases sitting between them. CDR3 length equals 14 residues.

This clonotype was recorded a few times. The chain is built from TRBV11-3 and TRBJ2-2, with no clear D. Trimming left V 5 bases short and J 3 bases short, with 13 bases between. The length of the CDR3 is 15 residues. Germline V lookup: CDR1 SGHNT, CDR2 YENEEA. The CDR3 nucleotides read TGTGCCAGCAGCCCAGCTGGAGTGGACACCGGGGAGCTGTTTTTT. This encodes CASSPAGVDTGELFF.

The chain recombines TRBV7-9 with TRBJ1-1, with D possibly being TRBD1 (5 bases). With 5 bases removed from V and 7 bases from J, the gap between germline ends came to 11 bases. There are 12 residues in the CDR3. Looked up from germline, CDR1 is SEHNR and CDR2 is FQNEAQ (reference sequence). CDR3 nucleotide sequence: TGTGCCAGCAGCCCGGACACCTATGAAGCTTTCTTT. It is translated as CASSPDTYEAFF.

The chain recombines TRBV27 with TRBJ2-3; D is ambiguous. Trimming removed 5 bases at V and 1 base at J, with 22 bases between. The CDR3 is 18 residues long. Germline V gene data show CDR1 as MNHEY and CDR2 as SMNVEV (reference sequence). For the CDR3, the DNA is TGTGCCAGCAGTGAGATAGAGTACGCGAGTACGGGCACAGATACGCAGTATTTT. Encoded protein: CASSEIEYASTGTDTQYF.

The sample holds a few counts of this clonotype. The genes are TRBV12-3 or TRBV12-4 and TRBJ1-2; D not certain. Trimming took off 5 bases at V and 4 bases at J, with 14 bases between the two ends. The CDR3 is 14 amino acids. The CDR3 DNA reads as TGTGCCAGCAGTACGCACGGGCGCGGCTATGGCTACACCTTC. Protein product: CASSTHGRGYGYTF.

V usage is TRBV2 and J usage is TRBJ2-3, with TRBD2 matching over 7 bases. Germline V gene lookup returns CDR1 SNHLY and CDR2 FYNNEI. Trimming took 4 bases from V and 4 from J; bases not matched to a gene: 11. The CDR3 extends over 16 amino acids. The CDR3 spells CASSVLGEGLADTQYF. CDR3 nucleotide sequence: TGTGCCAGCAGTGTCTTGGGGGAGGGCCTCGCAGATACGCAGTATTTT.

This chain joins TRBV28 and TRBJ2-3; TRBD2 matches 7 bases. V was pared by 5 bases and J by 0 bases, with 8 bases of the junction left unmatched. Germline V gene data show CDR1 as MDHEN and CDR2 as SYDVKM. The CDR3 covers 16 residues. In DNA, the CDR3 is TGTGCCAGCAGTCCCCGTGGAGCGGGGAGCACAGATACGCAGTATTTT. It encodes CASSPRGAGSTDTQYF.

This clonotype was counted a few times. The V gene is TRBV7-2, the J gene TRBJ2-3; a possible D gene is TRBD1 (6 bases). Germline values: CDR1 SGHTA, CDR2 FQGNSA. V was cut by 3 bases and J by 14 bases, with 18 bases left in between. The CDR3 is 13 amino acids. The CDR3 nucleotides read TGTGCCAGCAGCTTTACAGGGTCTGTTTTAGGGTATTTT. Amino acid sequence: CASSFTGSVLGYF.

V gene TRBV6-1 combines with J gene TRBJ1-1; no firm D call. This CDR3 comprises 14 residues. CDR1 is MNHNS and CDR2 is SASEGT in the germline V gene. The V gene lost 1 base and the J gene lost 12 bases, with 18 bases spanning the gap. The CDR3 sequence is CASSEVGLLERTFF. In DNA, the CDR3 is TGTGCCAGCAGTGAAGTCGGACTCCTCGAGCGGACTTTCTTT.

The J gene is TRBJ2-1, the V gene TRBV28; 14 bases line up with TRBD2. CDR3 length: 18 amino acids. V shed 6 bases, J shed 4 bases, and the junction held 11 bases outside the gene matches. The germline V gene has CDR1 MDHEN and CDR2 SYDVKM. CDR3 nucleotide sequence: TGTGCCAGCAGAACCACGGGACTAGCGGGAGCTCTATACAATGAGCAGTTCTTC. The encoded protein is CASRTTGLAGALYNEQFF.

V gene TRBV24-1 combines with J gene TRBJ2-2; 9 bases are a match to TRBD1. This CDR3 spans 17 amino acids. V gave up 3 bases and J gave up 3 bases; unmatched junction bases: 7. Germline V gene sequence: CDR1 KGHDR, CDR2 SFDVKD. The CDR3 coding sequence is TGTGCCACCAGTGATAAAGTTGGACAGGGGTACACCGGGGAGCTGTTTTTT. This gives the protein CATSDKVGQGYTGELFF.

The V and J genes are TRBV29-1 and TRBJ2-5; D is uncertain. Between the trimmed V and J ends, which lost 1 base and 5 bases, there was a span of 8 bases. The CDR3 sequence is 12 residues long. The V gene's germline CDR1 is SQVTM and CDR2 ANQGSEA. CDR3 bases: TGCAGCGTTGAAGGGACGGGTGAGACCCAGTACTTC. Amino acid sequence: CSVEGTGETQYF.

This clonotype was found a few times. Here the CDR3 DNA reads TGTGCCAGCAGTTTATGGGGGACGAAAGATACTCAGCCCCAGCATTTT. It codes for CASSLWGTKDTQPQHF. This chain connects TRBV27 to TRBJ1-5; a possible D gene is TRBD1 (5 bases). The V end lost 1 base, the J end lost 6 bases, and 16 bases lay between the germline ends. The CDR3 contains 16 residues. Germline V lookup: CDR1 MNHEY, CDR2 SMNVEV (reference sequence).

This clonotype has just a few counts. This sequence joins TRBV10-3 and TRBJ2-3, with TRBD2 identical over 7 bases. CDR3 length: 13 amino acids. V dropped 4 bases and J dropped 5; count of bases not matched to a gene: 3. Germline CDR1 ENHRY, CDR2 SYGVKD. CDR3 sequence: CAISGSGEDTQYF. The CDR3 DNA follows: TGTGCCATCAGTGGAAGCGGGGAAGATACGCAGTATTTT.